What follows describes a single TCR beta chain. Its antigen has not been determined. Base-call qualities are not available, and no considerably larger clone is one nucleotide away. Library preparation used the immunoSEQ multiplex PCR assay. The clones in this table, taken by TCRdb from immuneACCESS, are in-frame only. Not every clone is retained; where verified, under half of the shortfall comes from an unresolved V gene, and the cause of the rest is unknown. This sample comprises approximately 35,000 clones, more than 65% of them detected only once. Of the sample, around 1.8% falls within the top ten clones. These data come from a study of Siglec-9 on CD8 T cells in melanoma (dated by TCRdb to between 2018 and 2021). A note on the overall study: The study investigated Siglec-9 expression on CD8+ T cells and the role of Siglec-9 in regulating T cells in the melanoma tumor microenvironment. Points the paper makes about the study in general: An effector memory CD8+ T-cell subset that appeared to accumulate within melanoma tumors was reported to be marked and regulated by Siglec-9.

V has 6 bases trimmed and J has 4 bases trimmed; junction bases matching no gene number 1. From the germline V gene (reference sequence), CDR1 is SEHNR and CDR2 is FQNEAQ. Taken from cysteine to phenylalanine, the CDR3 has 12 residues. Only CDR3 DNA remains: 36 bases, in frame from the first base. The sample taken for sequencing was Siglec-9- CD8+ T cells sorted from blood. Read against the paper, the sample's cell subset or site label means: CD8 T cells lacking Siglec-9. The sequence came from a human donor in good health. The chain employs TRBV7-9 and TRBJ2-3, with 7 bases in between that match TRBD1. The sequenced DNA: TGTGCCAGCAGGGGACAGCCAGATACGCAGTATTTT. This yields the protein CASRGQPDTQYF.